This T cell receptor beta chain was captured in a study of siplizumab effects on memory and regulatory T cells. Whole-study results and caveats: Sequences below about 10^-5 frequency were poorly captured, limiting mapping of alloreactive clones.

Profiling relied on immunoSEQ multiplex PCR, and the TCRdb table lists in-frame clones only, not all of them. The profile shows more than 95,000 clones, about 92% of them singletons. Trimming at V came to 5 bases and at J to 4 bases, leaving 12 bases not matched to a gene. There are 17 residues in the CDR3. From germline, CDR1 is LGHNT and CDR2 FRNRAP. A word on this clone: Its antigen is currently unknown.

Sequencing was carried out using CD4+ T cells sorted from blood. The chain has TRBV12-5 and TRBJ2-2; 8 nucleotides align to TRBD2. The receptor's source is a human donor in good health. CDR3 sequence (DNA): TGTGCTAGTGGTCGGGACCCCGGGGGGGCCTCCACCGGGGAGCTGTTTTTT. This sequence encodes CASGRDPGGASTGELFF.